This T cell receptor beta chain comes out of a study of OX40 agonist ivuxolimab in advanced cancers. Whole-study context: Therapy given before enrollment (anti-PD-1, anti-PD-L1 or anti-CTLA-4) was allowed, and 40% to 50% had some.

Measured with immunoSEQ multiplex PCR; TCRdb has only the in-frame clones, and not every one. The sample has 66,000 or so clones, less than 85% seen once. The junction had 7 bases not matched to a gene; V was cut back by 6 bases and J by 0 bases. The CDR3 has 15 amino acids. Germline V lookup: CDR1 MNHEY, CDR2 SVGAGI. This chain uses TRBV6-5 with TRBJ2-7; 8 positions agree with TRBD2. This receptor was identified in an adult with an advanced solid tumor such as melanoma, head and neck, liver or kidney cancer. The sample here was CD4+ or CD8+ T cells sorted from blood, taken in a trial of the OX40 agonist ivuxolimab. CDR3 sequence reads: CASRMSGGSSYEQYF. The CDR3 coding sequence is TGTGCCAGCAGGATGAGCGGGGGAAGCTCCTACGAGCAGTACTTC.